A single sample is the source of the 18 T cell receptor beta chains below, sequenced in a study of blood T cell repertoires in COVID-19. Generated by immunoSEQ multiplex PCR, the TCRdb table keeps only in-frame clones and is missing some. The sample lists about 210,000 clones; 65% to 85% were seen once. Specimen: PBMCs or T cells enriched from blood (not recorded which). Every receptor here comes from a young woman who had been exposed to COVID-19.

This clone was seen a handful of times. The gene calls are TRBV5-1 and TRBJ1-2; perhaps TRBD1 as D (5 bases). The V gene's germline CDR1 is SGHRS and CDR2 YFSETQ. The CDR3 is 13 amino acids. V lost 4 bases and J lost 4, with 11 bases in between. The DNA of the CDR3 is TGCGCCAGCAGCGGAGGGACTGCCTATGGCTACACCTTC. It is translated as CASSGGTAYGYTF.

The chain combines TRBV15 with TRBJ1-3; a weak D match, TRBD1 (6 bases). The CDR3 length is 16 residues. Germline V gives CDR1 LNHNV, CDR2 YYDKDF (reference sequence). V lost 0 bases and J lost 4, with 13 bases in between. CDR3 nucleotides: TGTGCCACCAGCAGAGAGGGGGGGCTTTCAGGAAACACCATATATTTT. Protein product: CATSREGGLSGNTIYF.

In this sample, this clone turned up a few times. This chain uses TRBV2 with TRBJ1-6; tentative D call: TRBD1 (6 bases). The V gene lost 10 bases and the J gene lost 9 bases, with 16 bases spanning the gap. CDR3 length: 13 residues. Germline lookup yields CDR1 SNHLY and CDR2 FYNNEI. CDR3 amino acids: CATLTGIGSPLHF. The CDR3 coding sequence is TGTGCCACCCTAACAGGGATCGGTTCACCCCTCCACTTT.

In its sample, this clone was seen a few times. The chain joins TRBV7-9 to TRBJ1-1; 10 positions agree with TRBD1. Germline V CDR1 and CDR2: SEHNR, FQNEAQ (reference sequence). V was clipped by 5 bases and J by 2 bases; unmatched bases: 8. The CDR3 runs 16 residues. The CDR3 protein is CASSMYGQGGNTEAFF. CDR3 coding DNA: TGTGCCAGCAGCATGTATGGACAGGGGGGAAACACTGAAGCTTTCTTT. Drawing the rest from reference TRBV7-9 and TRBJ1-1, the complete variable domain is DTGVSQNPRHKITKRGQNVTFRCDPISEHNRLYWYRQTLGQGPEFLTYFQNEAQLEKSRLLSDRFSAERPKGSFSTLEIQRTEQGDSAMYLCASSMYGQGGNTEAFFGQGTRLTVV.

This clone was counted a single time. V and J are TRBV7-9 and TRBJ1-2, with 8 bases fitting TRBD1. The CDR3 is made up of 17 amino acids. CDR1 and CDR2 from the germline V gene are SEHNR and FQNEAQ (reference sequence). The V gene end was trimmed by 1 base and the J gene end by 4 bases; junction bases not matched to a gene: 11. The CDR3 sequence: CASSLEQGAVVTYGYTF. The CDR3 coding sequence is TGTGCCAGCAGCTTAGAGCAGGGGGCTGTGGTAACCTATGGCTACACCTTC.

The CDR3 loop is CASSEYPRDTQYF. Here the CDR3 DNA reads TGTGCCAGCAGTGAATATCCCAGGGATACGCAGTATTTT. V is TRBV6-1 and J is TRBJ2-3; the D is unclear. The CDR3 length is 13 residues. Germline assignment: CDR1 MNHNS and CDR2 SASEGT. Deletions cut 2 bases from V and 6 bases from J, with 9 bases between.

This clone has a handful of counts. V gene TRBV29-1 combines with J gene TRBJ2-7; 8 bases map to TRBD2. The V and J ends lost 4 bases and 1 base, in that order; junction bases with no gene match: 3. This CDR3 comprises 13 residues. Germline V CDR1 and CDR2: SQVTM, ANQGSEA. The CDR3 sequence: CSVGPSGSYEQYF. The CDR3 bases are TGCAGCGTTGGGCCTAGCGGGTCCTACGAGCAGTACTTC.

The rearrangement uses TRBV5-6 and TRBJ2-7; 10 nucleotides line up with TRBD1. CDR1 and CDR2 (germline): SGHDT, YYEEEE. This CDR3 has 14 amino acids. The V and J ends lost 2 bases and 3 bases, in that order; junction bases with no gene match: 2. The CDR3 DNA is TGTGCCAGCAGCTTCGGGACAGGGGTCTACGAGCAGTACTTC. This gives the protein CASSFGTGVYEQYF.

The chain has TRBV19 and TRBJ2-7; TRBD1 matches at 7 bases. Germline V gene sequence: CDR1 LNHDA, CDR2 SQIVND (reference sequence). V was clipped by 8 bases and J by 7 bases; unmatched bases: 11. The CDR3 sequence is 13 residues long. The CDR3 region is CASSDREGLEQYF. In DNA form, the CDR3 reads TGTGCCAGTTCCGACAGGGAAGGTTTGGAGCAGTACTTC.

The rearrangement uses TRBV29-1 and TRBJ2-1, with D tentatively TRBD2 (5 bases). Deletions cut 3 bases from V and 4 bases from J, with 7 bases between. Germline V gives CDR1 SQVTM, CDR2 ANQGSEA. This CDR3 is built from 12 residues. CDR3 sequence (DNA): TGCAGCGTTGACGGGGTTTACAATGAGCAGTTCTTC. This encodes CSVDGVYNEQFF.

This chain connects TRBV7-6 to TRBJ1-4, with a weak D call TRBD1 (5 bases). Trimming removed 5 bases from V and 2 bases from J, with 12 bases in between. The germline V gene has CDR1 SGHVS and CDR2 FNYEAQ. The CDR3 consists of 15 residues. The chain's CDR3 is CASSLQGFTNEKLFF. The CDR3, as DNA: TGTGCCAGCAGCCTTCAGGGTTTTACTAATGAAAAACTGTTTTTT.

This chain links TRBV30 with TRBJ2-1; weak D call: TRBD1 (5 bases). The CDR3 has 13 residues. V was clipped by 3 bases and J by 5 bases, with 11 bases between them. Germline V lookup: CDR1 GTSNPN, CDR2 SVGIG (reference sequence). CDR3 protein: CAWRTGPHNEQFF. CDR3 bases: TGTGCCTGGAGAACAGGCCCGCACAATGAGCAGTTCTTC.

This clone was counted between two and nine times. CDR3 residues: CASSPSTVASNNEQYF. CDR3 nucleotide sequence: TGTGCCAGCTCACCGTCTACCGTAGCGTCGAACAACGAGCAGTACTTC. The rearrangement uses TRBV18 and TRBJ2-7; the D gene is possibly TRBD2 (5 bases). This CDR3 has 16 residues. Germline V gene sequence: CDR1 KGHSH, CDR2 LQKENI. V lost 3 bases to trimming and J lost 5 bases, with 20 bases between them.

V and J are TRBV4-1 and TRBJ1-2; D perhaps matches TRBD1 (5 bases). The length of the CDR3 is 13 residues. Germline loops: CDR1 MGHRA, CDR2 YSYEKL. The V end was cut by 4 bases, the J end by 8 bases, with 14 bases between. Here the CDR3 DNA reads TGCGCCAGCAGCCCGGCGGGGGGGACGGGCTACACCTTC. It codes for CASSPAGGTGYTF.

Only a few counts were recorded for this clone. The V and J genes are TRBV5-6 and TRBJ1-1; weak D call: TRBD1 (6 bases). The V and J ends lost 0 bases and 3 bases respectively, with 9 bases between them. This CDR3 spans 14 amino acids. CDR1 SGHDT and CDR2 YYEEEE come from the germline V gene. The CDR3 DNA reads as TGTGCCAGCAGCTTGGACAGGGTTGACACTGAAGCTTTCTTT. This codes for CASSLDRVDTEAFF.

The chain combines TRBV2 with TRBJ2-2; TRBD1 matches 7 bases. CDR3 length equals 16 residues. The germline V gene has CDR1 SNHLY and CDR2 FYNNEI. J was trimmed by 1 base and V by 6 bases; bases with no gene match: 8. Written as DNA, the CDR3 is TGTGCCAGCAGCACCACCGGGACAGTGAACACCGGGGAGCTGTTTTTT. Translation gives CASSTTGTVNTGELFF.

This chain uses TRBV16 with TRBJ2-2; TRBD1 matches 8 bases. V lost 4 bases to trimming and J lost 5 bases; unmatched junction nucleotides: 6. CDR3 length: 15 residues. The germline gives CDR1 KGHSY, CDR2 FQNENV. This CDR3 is CASSRDRGGTGELFF. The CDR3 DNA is TGTGCCAGCAGCCGCGACAGGGGCGGAACCGGGGAGCTGTTTTTT.

CDR3 sequence reads: CASTRISGGPTQYF. The DNA for the CDR3 is TGCGCCAGCACGAGAATTTCGGGGGGGCCGACGCAGTATTTT. The chain employs TRBV5-1 and TRBJ2-3; 8 nucleotides align to TRBD2. Germline V lookup: CDR1 SGHRS, CDR2 YFSETQ. The CDR3 contains 14 residues. V was clipped by 6 bases and J by 9 bases; unmatched bases: 12. The full variable domain, its missing parts supplied by reference TRBV5-1 and TRBJ2-3, is KAGVTQTPRYLIKTRGQQVTLSCSPISGHRSVSWYQQTPGQGLQFLFEYFSETQRNKGNFPGRFSGRQFSNSRSEMNVSTLELGDSALYLCASTRISGGPTQYFGPGTRLTVL.